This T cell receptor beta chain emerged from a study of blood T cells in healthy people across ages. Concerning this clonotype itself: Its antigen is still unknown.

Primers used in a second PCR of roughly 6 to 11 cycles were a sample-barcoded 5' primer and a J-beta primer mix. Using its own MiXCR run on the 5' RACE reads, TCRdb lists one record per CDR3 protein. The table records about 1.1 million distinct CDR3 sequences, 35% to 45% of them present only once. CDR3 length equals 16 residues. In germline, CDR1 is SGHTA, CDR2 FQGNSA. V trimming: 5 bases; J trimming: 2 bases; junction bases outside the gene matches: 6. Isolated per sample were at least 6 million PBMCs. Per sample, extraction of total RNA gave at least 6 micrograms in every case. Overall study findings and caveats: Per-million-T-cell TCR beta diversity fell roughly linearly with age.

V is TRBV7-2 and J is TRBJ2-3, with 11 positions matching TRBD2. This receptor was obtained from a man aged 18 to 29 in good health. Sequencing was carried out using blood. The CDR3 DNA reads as TGTGCCAGCAGCCGATGGACTAGCGGGTCCACAGATACGCAGTATTTT. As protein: CASSRWTSGSTDTQYF. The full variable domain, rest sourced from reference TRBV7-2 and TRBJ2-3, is GAGVSQSPSNKVTEKGKDVELRCDPISGHTALYWYRQSLGQGLEFLIYFQGNSAPDKSGLPSDRFSAERTGGSVSTLTIQRTQQEDSAVYLCASSRWTSGSTDTQYFGPGTRLTVL.